This T cell receptor (beta chain) emerged from a study of cytomegalovirus exposure and HLA in healthy donors. This clone was picked up one time. The CDR3 runs 13 residues. Looked up from germline, CDR1 is MNHNS and CDR2 is SASEGT. Between the trimmed V and J ends, which lost 3 bases and 5 bases, there was a span of 8 bases. Primers for the PCR totalled 60 Vbeta and 13 Jbeta. Clones were read by immunoSEQ multiplex PCR, and TCRdb kept only the in-frame ones, dropping some. The sample records 80,000 to 95,000 clones, roughly 86% being singletons. Material for sequencing was PBMCs. This TCR derives from a man aged 25-40 years in good health and CMV-seropositive. The V gene is TRBV6-1, the J gene TRBJ1-5; D ambiguous. CDR3 amino acids: CASSDGLYQPQHF. CDR3 sequence (DNA): TGTGCCAGCAGTGATGGCCTTTATCAGCCCCAGCATTTT.